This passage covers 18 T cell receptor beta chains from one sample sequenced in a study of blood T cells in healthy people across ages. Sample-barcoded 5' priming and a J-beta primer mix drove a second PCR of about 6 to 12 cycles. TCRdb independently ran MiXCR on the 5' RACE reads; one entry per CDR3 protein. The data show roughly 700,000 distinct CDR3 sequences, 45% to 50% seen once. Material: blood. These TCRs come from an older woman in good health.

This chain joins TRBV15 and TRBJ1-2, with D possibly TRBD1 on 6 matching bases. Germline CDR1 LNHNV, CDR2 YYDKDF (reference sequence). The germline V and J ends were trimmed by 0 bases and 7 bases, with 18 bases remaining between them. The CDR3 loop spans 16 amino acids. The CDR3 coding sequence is TGTGCCACCAGCAGAGATCAGTCAGGGGTAGGGGGTGGCTACACCTTC. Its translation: CATSRDQSGVGGGYTF.

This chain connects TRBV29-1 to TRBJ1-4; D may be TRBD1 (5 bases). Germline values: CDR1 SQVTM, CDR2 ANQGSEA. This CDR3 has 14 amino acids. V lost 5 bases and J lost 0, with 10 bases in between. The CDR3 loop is CSVPRDATNEKLFF. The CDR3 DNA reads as TGCAGCGTTCCCAGGGATGCAACTAATGAAAAACTGTTTTTT.

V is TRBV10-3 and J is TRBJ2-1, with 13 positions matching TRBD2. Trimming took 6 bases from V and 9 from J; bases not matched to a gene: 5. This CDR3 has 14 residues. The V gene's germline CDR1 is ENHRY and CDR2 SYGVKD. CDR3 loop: CAISGLAGVGEQFF. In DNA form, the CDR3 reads TGTGCCATCAGCGGACTAGCGGGAGTCGGTGAGCAGTTCTTC.

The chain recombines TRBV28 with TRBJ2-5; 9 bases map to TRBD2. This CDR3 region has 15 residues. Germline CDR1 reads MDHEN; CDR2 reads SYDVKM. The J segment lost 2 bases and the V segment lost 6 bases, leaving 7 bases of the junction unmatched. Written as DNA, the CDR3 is TGTGCCAGCAGCGGGGCGGGAGGGCCACAAGAGACCCAGTACTTC. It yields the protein CASSGAGGPQETQYF. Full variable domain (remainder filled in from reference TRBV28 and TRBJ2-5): DVKVTQSSRYLVKRTGEKVFLECVQDMDHENMFWYRQDPGLGLRLIYFSYDVKMKEKGDIPEGYSVSREKKERFSLILESASTNQTSMYLCASSGAGGPQETQYFGPGTRLLVL.

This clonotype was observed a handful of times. CDR3 protein: CASIPGQTMNTEAFF. The CDR3 DNA is TGTGCCAGCATCCCGGGACAGACCATGAACACTGAAGCTTTCTTT. The V call is TRBV6-2 or TRBV6-3, the J call TRBJ1-1; 7 bases are shared with TRBD1. The CDR3 has 15 amino acids. J lost 0 bases, V lost 7 bases, and 8 bases had no gene match. Germline V gene lookup returns CDR1 MNHEY and CDR2 SVGEGT.

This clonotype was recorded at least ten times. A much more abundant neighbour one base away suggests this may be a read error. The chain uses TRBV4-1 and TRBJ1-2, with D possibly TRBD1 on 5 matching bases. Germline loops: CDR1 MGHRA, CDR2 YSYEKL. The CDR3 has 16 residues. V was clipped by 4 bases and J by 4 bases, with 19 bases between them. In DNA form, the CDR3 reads TGCGCCAGCAGCCTACGACAGCGTAATACCGCCTATGGCTACACCTTC. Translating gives CASSLRQRNTAYGYTF.

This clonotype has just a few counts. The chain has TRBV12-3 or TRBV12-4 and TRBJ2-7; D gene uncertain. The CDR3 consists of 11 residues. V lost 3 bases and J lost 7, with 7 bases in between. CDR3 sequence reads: CASSFRREQYF. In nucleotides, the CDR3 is TGTGCCAGCAGTTTCCGACGGGAGCAGTACTTC.

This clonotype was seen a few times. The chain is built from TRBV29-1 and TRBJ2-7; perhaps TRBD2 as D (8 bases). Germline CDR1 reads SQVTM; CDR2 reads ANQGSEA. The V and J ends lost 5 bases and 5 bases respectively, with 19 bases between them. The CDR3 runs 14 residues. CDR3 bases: TGCAGCGTTACCCCGGGAGGGGGCGGAGACGAGCAGTACTTC. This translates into CSVTPGGGGDEQYF.

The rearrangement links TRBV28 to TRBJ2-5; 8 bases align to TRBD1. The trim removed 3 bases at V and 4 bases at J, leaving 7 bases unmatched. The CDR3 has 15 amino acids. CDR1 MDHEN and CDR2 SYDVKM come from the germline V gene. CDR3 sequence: CASSFLAGGGETQYF. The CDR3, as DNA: TGTGCCAGCAGTTTCCTCGCAGGGGGCGGAGAGACCCAGTACTTC.

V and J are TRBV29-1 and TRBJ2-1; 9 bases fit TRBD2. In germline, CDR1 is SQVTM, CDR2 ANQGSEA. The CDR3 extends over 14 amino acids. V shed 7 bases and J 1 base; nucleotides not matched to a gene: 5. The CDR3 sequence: CSAIAGASYNEQFF. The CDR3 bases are TGCAGCGCTATAGCGGGAGCATCCTACAATGAGCAGTTCTTC.

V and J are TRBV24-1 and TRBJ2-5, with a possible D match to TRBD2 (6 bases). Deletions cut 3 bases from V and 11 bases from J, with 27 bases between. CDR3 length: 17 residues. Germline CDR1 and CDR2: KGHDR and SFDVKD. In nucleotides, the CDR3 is TGTGCCACCAGTGATCCCGCCAGGGACTCTAAATACAATGAGCAGTACTTC. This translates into CATSDPARDSKYNEQYF.

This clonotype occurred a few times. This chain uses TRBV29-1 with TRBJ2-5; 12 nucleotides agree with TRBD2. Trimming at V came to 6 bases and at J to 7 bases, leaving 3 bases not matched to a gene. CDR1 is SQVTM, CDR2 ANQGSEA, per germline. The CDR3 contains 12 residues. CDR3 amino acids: CSVLAGGGTQYF. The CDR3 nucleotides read TGCAGCGTCCTAGCGGGAGGGGGGACCCAGTACTTC. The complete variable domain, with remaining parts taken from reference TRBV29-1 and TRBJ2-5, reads SAVISQKPSRDICQRGTSLTIQCQVDSQVTMMFWYRQQPGQSLTLIATANQGSEATYESGFVIDKFPISRPNLTFSTLTVSNMSPEDSSIYLCSVLAGGGTQYFGPGTRLLVL.

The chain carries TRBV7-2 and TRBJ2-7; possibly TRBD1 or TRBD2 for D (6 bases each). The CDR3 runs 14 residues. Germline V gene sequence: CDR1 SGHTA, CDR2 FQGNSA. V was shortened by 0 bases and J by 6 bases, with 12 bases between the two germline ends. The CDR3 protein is CASSLARGVGEQYF. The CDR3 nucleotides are TGTGCCAGCAGCTTAGCGAGGGGGGTTGGCGAGCAGTACTTC.

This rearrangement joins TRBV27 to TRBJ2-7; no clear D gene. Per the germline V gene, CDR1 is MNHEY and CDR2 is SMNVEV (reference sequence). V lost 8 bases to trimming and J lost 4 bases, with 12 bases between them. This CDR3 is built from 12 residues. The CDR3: CASWAPGYEQYF. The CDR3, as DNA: TGTGCCAGCTGGGCGCCCGGTTACGAGCAGTACTTC.

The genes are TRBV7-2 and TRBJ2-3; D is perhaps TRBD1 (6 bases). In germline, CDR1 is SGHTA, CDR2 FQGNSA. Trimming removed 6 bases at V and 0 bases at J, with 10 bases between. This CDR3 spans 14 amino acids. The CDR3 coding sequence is TGTGCCAGCAGAGGACAGCTAAGCACAGATACGCAGTATTTT. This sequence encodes CASRGQLSTDTQYF.

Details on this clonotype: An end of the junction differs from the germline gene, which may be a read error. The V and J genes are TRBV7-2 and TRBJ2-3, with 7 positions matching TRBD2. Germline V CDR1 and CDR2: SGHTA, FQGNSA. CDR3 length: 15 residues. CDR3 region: CPSSSGTPITDTQYF. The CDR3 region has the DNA TGCCCCAGCAGCAGCGGGACGCCCATCACAGATACGCAGTATTTT.

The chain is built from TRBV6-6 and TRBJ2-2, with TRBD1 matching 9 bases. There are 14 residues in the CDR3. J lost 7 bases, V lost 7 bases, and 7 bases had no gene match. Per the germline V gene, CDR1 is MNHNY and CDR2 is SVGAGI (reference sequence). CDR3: CASKDRGGSGELFF. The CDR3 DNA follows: TGTGCCAGCAAGGACAGGGGTGGCAGCGGGGAGCTGTTTTTT.

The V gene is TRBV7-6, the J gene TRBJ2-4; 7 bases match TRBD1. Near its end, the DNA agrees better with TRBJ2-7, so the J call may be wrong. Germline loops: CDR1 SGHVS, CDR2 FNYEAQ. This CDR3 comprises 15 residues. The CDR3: CASSSAGTVLYEQYF. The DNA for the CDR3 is TGTGCCAGCAGCTCCGCCGGGACAGTACTCTACGAGCAGTACTTC.